These 13 T cell receptor beta chains were all obtained from the same sample, sequenced in a study of blood T cell repertoires in COVID-19. Method: immunoSEQ multiplex PCR; TCRdb's copy keeps in-frame clones and lacks some. Among a few hundred thousand clones, over 75% were seen once, and the ten largest hold approximately 1.6%. The material sequenced was PBMCs or T cells enriched from blood (not recorded which). These receptor sequences come from a middle-aged man who had recovered from COVID-19.

V gene TRBV4-1 combines with J gene TRBJ2-7; D remains ambiguous. This CDR3 spans 13 amino acids. Trimming left V 0 bases short and J 3 bases short, with 6 bases between. The germline gives CDR1 MGHRA, CDR2 YSYEKL. CDR3 coding DNA: TGCGCCAGCAGCCAAGACACATTCTACGAGCAGTACTTC. Its translation is CASSQDTFYEQYF.

The chain recombines TRBV28 with TRBJ2-3, with 7 bases matching TRBD2. CDR3 length: 16 amino acids. The V gene's germline CDR1 is MDHEN and CDR2 SYDVKM. V lost 6 bases and J lost 1; bases outside the gene matches: 10. CDR3 nucleotides: TGTGCCAGCAGCTTAGGGGCGGGAGTCGGCACAGATACGCAGTATTTT. This sequence encodes CASSLGAGVGTDTQYF.

The genes are TRBV18 and TRBJ2-3, with D possibly matching TRBD2 (5 bases). This CDR3 region has 14 residues. Trimming cost V 3 bases and J 0 bases, with 7 bases left between them. From germline, CDR1 is KGHSH and CDR2 LQKENI. The CDR3 nucleotides are TGTGCCAGCTCACCGACTATTAGCACAGATACGCAGTATTTT. Amino acid sequence: CASSPTISTDTQYF.

J is TRBJ2-1 and V is TRBV7-6; D unresolved. The germline V gene has CDR1 SGHVS and CDR2 FNYEAQ. With 3 bases removed from V and 6 bases from J, the gap between germline ends came to 6 bases. The CDR3 has 12 amino acids. The CDR3 DNA reads as TGTGCCAGCAGCTTCCGAGTCAATGAGCAGTTCTTC. Protein: CASSFRVNEQFF.

CDR3 region: CSVVYRDRGQYEQYF. The CDR3, as DNA: TGCAGCGTCGTTTACCGGGACAGGGGGCAGTACGAGCAGTACTTC. The chain combines TRBV29-1 with TRBJ2-7; 12 bases line up with TRBD1. CDR3 length: 15 residues. In germline, CDR1 is SQVTM, CDR2 ANQGSEA. Unmatched junction bases numbered 10, after V lost 6 bases and J lost 4 bases.

The chain uses TRBV28 and TRBJ1-5; D gene unclear. Germline V lookup: CDR1 MDHEN, CDR2 SYDVKM. V was trimmed by 4 bases and J by 5 bases, leaving 12 bases between them. The CDR3 totals 14 residues. The DNA for the CDR3 is TGTGCCAGCAGTTCGTCCCTCGGTGATCAGCCCCAGCATTTT. This codes for CASSSSLGDQPQHF. Together with reference TRBV28 and TRBJ1-5, the CDR3 gives the full variable domain: DVKVTQSSRYLVKRTGEKVFLECVQDMDHENMFWYRQDPGLGLRLIYFSYDVKMKEKGDIPEGYSVSREKKERFSLILESASTNQTSMYLCASSSSLGDQPQHFGDGTRLSIL.

This clone was seen just once. This rearrangement joins TRBV2 to TRBJ2-5, with D possibly being TRBD1 (5 bases). The germline V gene has CDR1 SNHLY and CDR2 FYNNEI. Trimming took off 10 bases at V and 2 bases at J, with 17 bases between the two ends. This CDR3 region has 14 residues. The CDR3 DNA sequence: TGTGCCACAACCAGGGCCGAGGAGCAAGAGACCCAGTACTTC. Its translation is CATTRAEEQETQYF.

CDR3 DNA sequence: TGTGCCAGCAGCTTCCTCTGGCAGGGGGCTAACTATGGCTACACCTTC. Translated: CASSFLWQGANYGYTF. J is TRBJ1-2 and V is TRBV7-2, with 7 bases matching TRBD1. J was trimmed by 0 bases and V by 3 bases; bases with no gene match: 7. The CDR3 totals 16 residues. CDR1 and CDR2 from the germline V gene are SGHTA and FQGNSA.

V usage is TRBV6-2 or TRBV6-3 and J usage is TRBJ2-1; 10 nucleotides line up with TRBD1. Germline CDR1 is MNHEY and CDR2 is SVGEGT. V shed 6 bases, J shed 2 bases, and the junction held 7 bases outside the gene matches. This CDR3 is 16 amino acids long. CDR3 DNA: TGTGCCAGCAGCGACATAGGACAGGGGGCCTACAATGAGCAGTTCTTC. Its protein product is CASSDIGQGAYNEQFF.

The CDR3 bases are TGTGCCACCAGCGGCGGGACAGCCTACGAGCAGTACTTC. Amino acid sequence: CATSGGTAYEQYF. The chain uses TRBV15 and TRBJ2-7; D perhaps matches TRBD1 (7 bases). CDR1 is LNHNV, CDR2 YYDKDF, per germline (reference sequence). This CDR3 has 13 residues. Trimming pared 5 bases from V and 2 bases from J, leaving 10 bases between.

The chain recombines TRBV10-1 with TRBJ1-6, with D unclear. Germline CDR1 is WNHNN and CDR2 is SYGVQD (reference sequence). V was clipped by 2 bases and J by 3 bases, with 14 bases between them. The CDR3 extends over 17 amino acids. The CDR3 sequence is CASSEPPTLCYNSPLHF. The CDR3 DNA follows: TGCGCCAGCAGTGAGCCTCCAACTCTCTGCTATAATTCACCCCTCCACTTT.

The chain joins TRBV3-1 (or the pseudogene TRBV3-2) to TRBJ2-1; weak D call: TRBD2 (6 bases). The germline V gene has CDR1 LGHDT and CDR2 YNNKEL (reference sequence). Trimming took 7 bases from V and 0 from J, leaving 19 bases between them. This CDR3 is built from 17 residues. Here the CDR3 DNA reads TGTGCCAGCAACCCCGGGGGATACGGTAGCTCCTACAATGAGCAGTTCTTC. The encoded protein is CASNPGGYGSSYNEQFF.

The chain couples TRBV10-1 to TRBJ2-5; 7 bases fit TRBD2. The V gene end was trimmed by 5 bases and the J gene end by 1 base; junction bases not matched to a gene: 10. The CDR3 loop spans 16 amino acids. Germline V CDR1 and CDR2: WNHNN, SYGVQD (reference sequence). The CDR3 region is CASSSLIGGFQETQYF. CDR3 sequence (DNA): TGCGCCAGCAGTTCCTTAATCGGGGGGTTCCAAGAGACCCAGTACTTC.